This T cell receptor (beta chain) was profiled in a study of read filtering for tumor transcriptome and immune sequencing. Study overall: The cohort had over 16 men and approximately 13 women aged roughly 47 to 85, mean approximately 66 years. Per sample, TCR-region reads ranged about 4 to 11 million by IR-seq, roughly 75 to 1273 by RNA-seq. Study-wide results and caveats: Dropping single-read clonotypes raised IR-seq and RNA-seq shared-clonotype correlation.

From about 400 ng of RNA, a library with molecular barcoded alpha/delta and beta/gamma adaptors was made. TCRdb called the reads again in MiXCR, with one record for every CDR3 protein. The sample holds around 65,000 distinct CDR3 sequences; roughly a fifth are singletons and the top ten take roughly a tenth. The CDR3 spans 19 residues. CDR1 and CDR2 from the germline V gene are PRHDT and FYEKMQ (reference sequence). Trimming stripped 5 bases from V and 1 base from J, with 24 bases between. Many counts were recorded for this clonotype. Antigen: not known. This chain joins TRBV13 and TRBJ2-4; D possibly corresponds to TRBD1 (7 bases). The sequence came from a donor at least 40 years old with multiple myeloma. Sequencing input: a population of CD138-negative cells sorted from bone marrow. Here the CDR3 DNA reads TGTGCCAGCAGCCTAACCCGTGGAGGGGGCAAGAAGGCCAAAAACATTCAGTACTTC. Translation gives CASSLTRGGGKKAKNIQYF.